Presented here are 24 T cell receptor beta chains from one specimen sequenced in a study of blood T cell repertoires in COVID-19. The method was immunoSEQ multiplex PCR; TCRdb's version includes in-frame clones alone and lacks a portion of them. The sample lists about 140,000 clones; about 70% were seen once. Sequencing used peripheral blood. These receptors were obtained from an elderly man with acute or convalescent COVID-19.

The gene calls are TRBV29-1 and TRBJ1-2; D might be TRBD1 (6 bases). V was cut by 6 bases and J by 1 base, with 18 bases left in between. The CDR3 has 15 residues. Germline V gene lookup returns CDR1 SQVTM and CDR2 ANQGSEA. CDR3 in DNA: TGCAGCGTGGTCCTTGGACAGACAAGTAACTATGGCTACACCTTC. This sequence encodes CSVVLGQTSNYGYTF. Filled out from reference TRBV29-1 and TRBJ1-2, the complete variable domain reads SAVISQKPSRDICQRGTSLTIQCQVDSQVTMMFWYRQQPGQSLTLIATANQGSEATYESGFVIDKFPISRPNLTFSTLTVSNMSPEDSSIYLCSVVLGQTSNYGYTFGSGTRLTVV.

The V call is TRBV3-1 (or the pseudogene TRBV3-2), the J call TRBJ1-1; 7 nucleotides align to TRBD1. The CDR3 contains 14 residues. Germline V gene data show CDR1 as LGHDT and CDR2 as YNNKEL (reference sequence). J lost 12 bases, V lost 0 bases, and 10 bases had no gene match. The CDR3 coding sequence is TGTGCCAGCAGCCAAGATTATACAGGGGCCGGGACTTTCTTT. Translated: CASSQDYTGAGTFF.

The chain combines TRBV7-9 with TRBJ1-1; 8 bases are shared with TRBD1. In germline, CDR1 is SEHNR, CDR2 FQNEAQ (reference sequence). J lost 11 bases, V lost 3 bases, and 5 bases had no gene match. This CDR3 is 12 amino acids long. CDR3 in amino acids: CASSLDRARAFF. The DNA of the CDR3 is TGTGCCAGCAGCTTGGACAGGGCACGCGCTTTCTTT.

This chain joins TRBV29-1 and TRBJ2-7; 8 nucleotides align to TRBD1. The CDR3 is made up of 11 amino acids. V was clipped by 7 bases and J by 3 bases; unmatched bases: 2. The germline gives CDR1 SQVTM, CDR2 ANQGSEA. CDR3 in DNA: TGCAGCGGACAGGGGAACTACGAGCAGTACTTC. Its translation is CSGQGNYEQYF.

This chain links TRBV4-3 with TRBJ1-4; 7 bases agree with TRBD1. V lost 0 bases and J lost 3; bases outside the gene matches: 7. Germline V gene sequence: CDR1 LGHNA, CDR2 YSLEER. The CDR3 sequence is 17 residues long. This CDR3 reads CASSQDLGQGANEKLFF. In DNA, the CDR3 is TGCGCCAGCAGCCAAGATCTAGGGCAGGGGGCTAATGAAAAACTGTTTTTT.

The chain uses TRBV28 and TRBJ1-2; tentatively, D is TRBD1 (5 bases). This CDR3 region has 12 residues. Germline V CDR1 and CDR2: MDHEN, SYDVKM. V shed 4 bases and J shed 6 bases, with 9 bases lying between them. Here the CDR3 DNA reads TGTGCCAGCAGTTCACAGGTTCATGGCTACACCTTC. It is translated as CASSSQVHGYTF.

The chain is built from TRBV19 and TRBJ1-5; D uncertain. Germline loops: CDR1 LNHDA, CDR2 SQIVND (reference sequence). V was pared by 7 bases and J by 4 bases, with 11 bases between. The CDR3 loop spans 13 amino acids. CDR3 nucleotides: TGTGCCAGTACGAAAAGCGTTAATCAGCCCCAGCATTTT. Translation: CASTKSVNQPQHF. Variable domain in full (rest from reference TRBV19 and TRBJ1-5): DGGITQSPKYLFRKEGQNVTLSCEQNLNHDAMYWYRQDPGQGLRLIYYSQIVNDFQKGDIAEGYSVSREKKESFPLTVTSAQKNPTAFYLCASTKSVNQPQHFGDGTRLSIL.

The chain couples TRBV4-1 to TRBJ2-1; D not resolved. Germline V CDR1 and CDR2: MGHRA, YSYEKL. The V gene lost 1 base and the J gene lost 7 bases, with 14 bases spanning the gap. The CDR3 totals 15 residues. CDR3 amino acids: CASSQVDFSRNEQFF. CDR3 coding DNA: TGCGCCAGCAGCCAAGTCGACTTCTCGAGAAATGAGCAGTTCTTC.

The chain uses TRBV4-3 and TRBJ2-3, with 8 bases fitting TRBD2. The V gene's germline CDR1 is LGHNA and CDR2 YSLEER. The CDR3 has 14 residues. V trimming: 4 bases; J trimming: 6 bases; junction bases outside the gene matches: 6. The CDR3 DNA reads TGCGCCAGCAGCCGGGGACTAGGGGGGGATACGCAGTATTTT. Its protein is CASSRGLGGDTQYF.

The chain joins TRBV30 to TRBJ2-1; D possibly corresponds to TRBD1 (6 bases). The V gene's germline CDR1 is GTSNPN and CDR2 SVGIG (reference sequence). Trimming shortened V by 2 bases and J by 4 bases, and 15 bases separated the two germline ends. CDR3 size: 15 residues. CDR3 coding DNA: TGTGCCTGGAGTCATAACAGGGCGAGGTACAATGAGCAGTTCTTC. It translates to CAWSHNRARYNEQFF.

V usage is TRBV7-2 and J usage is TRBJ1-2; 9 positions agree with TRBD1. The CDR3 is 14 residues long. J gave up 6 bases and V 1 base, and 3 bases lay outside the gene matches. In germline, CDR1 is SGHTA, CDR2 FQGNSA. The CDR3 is CASSLDRGRDGYTF. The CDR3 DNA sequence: TGTGCCAGCAGCTTAGACAGGGGGCGTGATGGCTACACCTTC.

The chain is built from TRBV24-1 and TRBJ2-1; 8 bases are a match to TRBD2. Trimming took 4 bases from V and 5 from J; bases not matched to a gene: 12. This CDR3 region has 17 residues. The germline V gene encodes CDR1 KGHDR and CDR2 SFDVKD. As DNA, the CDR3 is TGTGCCACCAGTGAACCGACCGTAGCGGGGATAAACAATGAGCAGTTCTTC. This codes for CATSEPTVAGINNEQFF.

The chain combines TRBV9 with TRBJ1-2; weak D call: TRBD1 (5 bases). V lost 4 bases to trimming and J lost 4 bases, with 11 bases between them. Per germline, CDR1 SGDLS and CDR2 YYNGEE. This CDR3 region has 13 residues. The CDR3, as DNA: TGTGCCAGCAGCTCAAGTAGGGGCTATGGCTACACCTTC. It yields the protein CASSSSRGYGYTF.

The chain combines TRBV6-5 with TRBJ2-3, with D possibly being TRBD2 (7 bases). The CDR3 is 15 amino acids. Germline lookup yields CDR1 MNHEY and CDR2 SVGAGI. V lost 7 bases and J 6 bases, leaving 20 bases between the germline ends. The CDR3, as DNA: TGTGCCAGCATACCCCCAGGGGCGGGGGAGGATACGCAGTATTTT. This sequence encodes CASIPPGAGEDTQYF.

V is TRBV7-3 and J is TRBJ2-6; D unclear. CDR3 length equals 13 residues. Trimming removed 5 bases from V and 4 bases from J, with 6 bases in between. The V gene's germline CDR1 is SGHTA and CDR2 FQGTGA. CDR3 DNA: TGTGCCAGCAGCCCATCAGGGGCCAACGTCCTGACTTTC. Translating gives CASSPSGANVLTF. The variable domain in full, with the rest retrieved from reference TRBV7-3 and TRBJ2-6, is GAGVSQTPSNKVTEKGKYVELRCDPISGHTALYWYRQSLGQGPEFLIYFQGTGAADDSGLPNDRFFAVRPEGSVSTLKIQRTERGDSAVYLCASSPSGANVLTFGAGSRLTVL.

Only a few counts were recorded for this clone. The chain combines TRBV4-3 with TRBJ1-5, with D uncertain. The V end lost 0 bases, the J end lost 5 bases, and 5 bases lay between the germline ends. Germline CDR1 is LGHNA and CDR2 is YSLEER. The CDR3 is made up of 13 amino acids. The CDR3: CASSQDEYQPQHF. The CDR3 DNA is TGCGCCAGCAGCCAAGATGAGTATCAGCCCCAGCATTTT.

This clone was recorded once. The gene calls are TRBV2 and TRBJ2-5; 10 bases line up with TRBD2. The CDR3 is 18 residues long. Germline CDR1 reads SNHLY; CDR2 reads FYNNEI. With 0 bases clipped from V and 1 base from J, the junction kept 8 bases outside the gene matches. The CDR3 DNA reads TGTGCCAGCAGTGAAGCGAGGCTAGCGGGGGCACGCCAAGAGACCCAGTACTTC. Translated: CASSEARLAGARQETQYF.

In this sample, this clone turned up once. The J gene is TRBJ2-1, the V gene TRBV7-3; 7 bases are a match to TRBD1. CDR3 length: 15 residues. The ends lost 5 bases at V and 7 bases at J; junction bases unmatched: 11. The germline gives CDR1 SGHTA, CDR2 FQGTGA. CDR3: CASSPGQVFGNEQFF. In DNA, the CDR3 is TGTGCCAGCAGCCCTGGACAGGTGTTTGGTAATGAGCAGTTCTTC.

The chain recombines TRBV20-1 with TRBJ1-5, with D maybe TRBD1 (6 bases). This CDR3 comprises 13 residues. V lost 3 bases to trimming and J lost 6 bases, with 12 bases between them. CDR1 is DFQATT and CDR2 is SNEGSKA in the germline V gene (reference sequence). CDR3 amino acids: CSASLGAGQPQHF. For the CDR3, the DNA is TGCAGTGCTAGTCTGGGGGCGGGTCAGCCCCAGCATTTT.

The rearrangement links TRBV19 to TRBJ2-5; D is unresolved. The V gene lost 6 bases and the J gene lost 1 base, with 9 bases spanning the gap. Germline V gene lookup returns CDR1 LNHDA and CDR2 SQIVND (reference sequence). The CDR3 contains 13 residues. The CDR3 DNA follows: TGTGCCAGTAGCACTGCCCGCCAAGAGACCCAGTACTTC. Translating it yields CASSTARQETQYF.

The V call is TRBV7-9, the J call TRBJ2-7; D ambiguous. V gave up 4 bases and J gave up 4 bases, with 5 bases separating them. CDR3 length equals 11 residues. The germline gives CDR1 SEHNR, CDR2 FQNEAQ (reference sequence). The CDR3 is CASSSLYEQYF. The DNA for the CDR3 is TGTGCCAGCAGCTCATTGTACGAGCAGTACTTC.

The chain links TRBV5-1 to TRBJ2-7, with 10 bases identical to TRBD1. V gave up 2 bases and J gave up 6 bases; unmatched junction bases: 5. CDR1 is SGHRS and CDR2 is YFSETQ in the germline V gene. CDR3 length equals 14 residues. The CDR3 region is CASSLRDRGAEQYF. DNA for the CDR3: TGCGCCAGCAGCTTACGGGACAGGGGAGCCGAGCAGTACTTC.

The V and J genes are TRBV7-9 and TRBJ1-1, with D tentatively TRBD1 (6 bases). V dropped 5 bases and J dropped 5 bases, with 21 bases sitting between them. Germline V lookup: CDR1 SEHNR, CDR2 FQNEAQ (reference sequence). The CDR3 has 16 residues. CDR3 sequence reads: CASSTYVNREGTEAFF. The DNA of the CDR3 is TGTGCCAGCAGCACATATGTCAACAGGGAGGGGACTGAAGCTTTCTTT.

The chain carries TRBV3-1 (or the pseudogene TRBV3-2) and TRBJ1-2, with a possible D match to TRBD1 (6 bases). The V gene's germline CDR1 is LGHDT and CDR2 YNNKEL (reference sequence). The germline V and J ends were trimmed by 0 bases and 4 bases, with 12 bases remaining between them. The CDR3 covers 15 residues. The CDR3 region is CASSQDLGAAYGYTF. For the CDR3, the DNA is TGTGCCAGCAGCCAAGATCTGGGGGCCGCCTATGGCTACACCTTC.